The present T cell receptor beta chain was sequenced within a study of blood T cell repertoires in COVID-19. About the study: From the United States, Italy and Spain came samples of acute and convalescent COVID-19. The cDNA or gDNA used as material had been derived from T cells, B-cell-depleted T cells, or PBMCs.

Germline loops: CDR1 SGHTA, CDR2 FQGTGA. This CDR3 has 15 amino acids. V was shortened by 2 bases and J by 1 base, with 11 bases between the two germline ends. Original processing notes: Nucleated cell counts were estimated from reference gene primer amplification. Data came from immunoSEQ multiplex PCR; TCRdb stores just in-frame clones and leaves some out. V, J and clone size were drawn from that table, and D and trimming were deduced from the DNA. The sample carries more than 15,000 clones, 93% recorded once. This chain links TRBV7-3 with TRBJ1-1; D is uncertain. The sequenced material came from peripheral blood. This TCR was recovered from a woman aged 45-59 years with active COVID-19. The DNA of the CDR3 is TGTGCCAGCAGCTTATATGGGCGGGAGAACACTGAAGCTTTCTTT. Translating it yields CASSLYGRENTEAFF.